This entry lists 24 T cell receptor beta chains sequenced from one sample in a study of blood T cell repertoires in COVID-19. Sequenced by immunoSEQ multiplex PCR; TCRdb stores in-frame clones only, minus some. The sample consists of fewer than 350,000 clones, 80% to 90% of them appearing once. Specimen: PBMCs or T cells enriched from blood (not recorded which). Receptors were obtained from a woman aged 40 to 50 with acute COVID-19.

The V and J genes are TRBV13 and TRBJ1-1, with 7 bases matching TRBD1. The V gene's germline CDR1 is PRHDT and CDR2 FYEKMQ (reference sequence). With V trimmed by 2 bases and J by 1 base, 4 bases remained unmatched. This CDR3 has 15 amino acids. The CDR3, as DNA: TGTGCCAGCAGCTTATGGGGACAGAAGAACACTGAAGCTTTCTTT. This codes for CASSLWGQKNTEAFF.

This clone has just a few counts. The chain uses TRBV19 and TRBJ1-1, with D uncertain. Trimming cost V 3 bases and J 0 bases, with 8 bases left between them. CDR1 and CDR2 (germline): LNHDA, SQIVND (reference sequence). The CDR3 is 14 amino acids. CDR3 residues: CASSIIGVNTEAFF. The CDR3 DNA sequence: TGTGCCAGTAGTATCATCGGAGTGAACACTGAAGCTTTCTTT.

The V call is TRBV10-3, the J call TRBJ1-1, with unresolved D. The V end lost 5 bases, the J end lost 3 bases, and 13 bases lay between the germline ends. The germline CDR1 and CDR2 sequences are ENHRY and SYGVKD. This CDR3 comprises 14 residues. The CDR3 nucleotides read TGTGCCATCAGTCCCGGTGGGCGGGACACTGAAGCTTTCTTT. It translates to CAISPGGRDTEAFF.

This clone occurred once. The chain has TRBV5-1 and TRBJ2-1, with 8 bases that match TRBD2. The germline gives CDR1 SGHRS, CDR2 YFSETQ. After removal of 4 bases from V and 4 bases from J, the junction contained 13 bases not matched to a gene. The CDR3 is 17 residues long. CDR3 nucleotide sequence: TGCGCCAGCAGCCACACCAAAGCGGGGGAATCTTACAATGAGCAGTTCTTC. This translates into CASSHTKAGESYNEQFF.

The DNA for the CDR3 is TGTGCCAGTAGTGACCCGGGACAGGGTTTCTCTGGCTACACCTTC. Amino acids: CASSDPGQGFSGYTF. The chain is built from TRBV19 and TRBJ1-2, with 9 bases lining up with TRBD1. This CDR3 has 15 residues. CDR1 and CDR2 from the germline V gene are LNHDA and SQIVND (reference sequence). V was pared by 5 bases and J by 7 bases, with 11 bases of the junction left unmatched.

The gene calls are TRBV5-1 and TRBJ2-5; 9 bases are shared with TRBD2. The J segment lost 4 bases and the V segment lost 2 bases, leaving 9 bases of the junction unmatched. Germline V lookup: CDR1 SGHRS, CDR2 YFSETQ. This CDR3 contains 16 residues. The CDR3 DNA is TGCGCCAGCAGCTTTCTTAGCGGGAGTGGTGGAGAGACCCAGTACTTC. Its protein is CASSFLSGSGGETQYF.

The chain links TRBV28 to TRBJ1-2; TRBD1 is a possible D gene (5 bases). V was pared by 10 bases and J by 3 bases, with 18 bases between. The CDR3 has 14 residues. Germline CDR1 is MDHEN and CDR2 is SYDVKM. The CDR3 DNA reads as TGTGCCACAATACCACCCGCCAGGGACTATGGCTACACCTTC. Translation gives CATIPPARDYGYTF.

The gene calls are TRBV6-2 or TRBV6-3 and TRBJ1-5, with TRBD1 matching over 8 bases. The CDR3 has 17 amino acids. Germline assignment: CDR1 MNHEY and CDR2 SVGEGT. After removal of 4 bases from V and 4 bases from J, the junction contained 12 bases not matched to a gene. The CDR3 is CASSLGDRLGQNQPQHF. CDR3 coding DNA: TGTGCCAGCAGTTTGGGGGACAGGCTGGGCCAAAATCAGCCCCAGCATTTT.

V usage is TRBV6-5 and J usage is TRBJ1-1; D is unclear. Germline assignment: CDR1 MNHEY and CDR2 SVGAGI. The germline V and J ends were trimmed by 5 bases and 0 bases, with 7 bases remaining between them. The CDR3 totals 13 residues. The CDR3 DNA follows: TGTGCCAGCAGTATACAAGTGAACACTGAAGCTTTCTTT. Translated, it gives CASSIQVNTEAFF.

V usage is TRBV10-3 and J usage is TRBJ1-4; TRBD1 matches 9 bases. After removal of 2 bases from V and 5 bases from J, the junction contained 6 bases not matched to a gene. CDR3 length: 16 residues. Per the germline V gene, CDR1 is ENHRY and CDR2 is SYGVKD. The DNA of the CDR3 is TGTGCCATCAGTGAGCGAACAGGGGGCGGGAATGAAAAACTGTTTTTT. It encodes CAISERTGGGNEKLFF.

The chain links TRBV11-2 to TRBJ1-1, with 9 bases that match TRBD1. With V trimmed by 5 bases and J by 0 bases, 16 bases remained unmatched. The germline V gene has CDR1 SGHAT and CDR2 FQNNGV. The CDR3 spans 19 residues. The CDR3 is CASSPTPGQGTYMNTEAFF. Here the CDR3 DNA reads TGTGCCAGCAGCCCGACTCCGGGACAGGGAACCTACATGAACACTGAAGCTTTCTTT.

The chain has TRBV9 and TRBJ2-5; 15 bases are shared with TRBD2. Germline V CDR1 and CDR2: SGDLS, YYNGEE. J was trimmed by 7 bases and V by 3 bases; bases with no gene match: 16. The CDR3 has 19 amino acids. The CDR3 loop reads CASSAGLAGGGGVGRTQYF. CDR3 nucleotide sequence: TGTGCCAGCAGCGCGGGACTAGCGGGAGGCGGGGGGGTTGGGAGGACCCAGTACTTC.

In this sample, this clone turned up once. V is TRBV2 and J is TRBJ2-3; 10 bases map to TRBD1. The trim removed 6 bases at V and 6 bases at J, leaving 6 bases unmatched. Germline lookup yields CDR1 SNHLY and CDR2 FYNNEI. CDR3 length: 14 amino acids. The DNA for the CDR3 is TGTGCCAGCAGCGGGGACAGGGGATCCGATACGCAGTATTTT. Protein product: CASSGDRGSDTQYF.

The chain couples TRBV7-2 to TRBJ1-6; 9 bases map to TRBD1. This CDR3 is 15 amino acids long. Germline values: CDR1 SGHTA, CDR2 FQGNSA. V dropped 5 bases and J dropped 7; count of bases not matched to a gene: 6. The CDR3 nucleotides read TGTGCCAGCAGCCCACAGGGGACAGGGAATTCACCCCTCCACTTT. Amino acids: CASSPQGTGNSPLHF.

The genes are TRBV19 and TRBJ2-4; D call uncertain. Germline values: CDR1 LNHDA, CDR2 SQIVND (reference sequence). There are 15 residues in the CDR3. V shed 5 bases and J shed 0 bases, with 11 bases lying between them. As DNA, the CDR3 is TGTGCCAGTAGTTCAGAGGATACAGCCAAAAACATTCAGTACTTC. The encoded protein is CASSSEDTAKNIQYF.

This sequence joins TRBV25-1 and TRBJ2-1, with TRBD2 identical over 11 bases. Germline lookup yields CDR1 MGHDK and CDR2 SYGVNS. The ends lost 4 bases at V and 6 bases at J; junction bases unmatched: 8. The CDR3 has 16 residues. CDR3 bases: TGTGCCAGCAGTGCCATACTAGCGGGGGAGTTCAATGAGCAGTTCTTC. This gives the protein CASSAILAGEFNEQFF. The variable domain in full, with the rest retrieved from reference TRBV25-1 and TRBJ2-1, is EADIYQTPRYLVIGTGKKITLECSQTMGHDKMYWYQQDPGMELHLIHYSYGVNSTEKGDLSSESTVSRIRTEHFPLTLESARPSHTSQYLCASSAILAGEFNEQFFGPGTRLTVL.

The J gene is TRBJ1-4, the V gene TRBV2, with no clear D. Germline CDR1 reads SNHLY; CDR2 reads FYNNEI. CDR3 length equals 13 residues. V was pared by 2 bases and J by 5 bases, with 6 bases between. The CDR3 is CASSESQNEKLFF. The CDR3, as DNA: TGTGCCAGCAGTGAATCACAGAATGAAAAACTGTTTTTT.

The genes are TRBV7-9 and TRBJ2-7; possible D gene TRBD1, 6 bases. This CDR3 comprises 14 residues. Germline V CDR1 and CDR2: SEHNR, FQNEAQ (reference sequence). V was cut by 5 bases and J by 0 bases, with 11 bases left in between. The CDR3 DNA is TGTGCCAGCAGCCGGACAGAAGTCTCCTACGAGCAGTACTTC. This encodes CASSRTEVSYEQYF.

The V call is TRBV7-2, the J call TRBJ2-7, with D perhaps TRBD2 (5 bases). CDR1 and CDR2 (germline): SGHTA, FQGNSA. V lost 1 base and J 6 bases, leaving 10 bases between the germline ends. CDR3 length: 13 residues. CDR3 bases: TGTGCCAGCAGCTTAGATACTAGAGGCGAGCAGTACTTC. It yields the protein CASSLDTRGEQYF.

As regards this clone: Other DNA variants within this sample encode the same CDR3. The CDR3 reads CASSLRTGTGNTIYF. The CDR3 nucleotides read TGTGCCAGCAGTCTAAGGACAGGGACTGGAAACACCATATATTTT. The V and J genes are TRBV28 and TRBJ1-3, with TRBD1 identical over 8 bases. CDR3 size: 15 residues. V shed 5 bases, J shed 2 bases, and the junction held 5 bases outside the gene matches. Germline V CDR1 and CDR2: MDHEN, SYDVKM.

This clone was seen only once. The rearrangement uses TRBV5-4 and TRBJ1-4; D may be TRBD1 (5 bases). Germline-derived CDR1 and CDR2 are SGHNT and YYREEE (reference sequence). Trimming took 4 bases from V and 4 from J, leaving 8 bases between them. There are 13 residues in the CDR3. The CDR3 is CASSAQDNEKLFF. The CDR3 DNA follows: TGTGCCAGCAGCGCACAGGATAATGAAAAACTGTTTTTT.

This clone was counted only a few times. V is TRBV7-2 and J is TRBJ1-5; D not resolved. The CDR3 contains 16 residues. V dropped 1 base and J dropped 0 bases, with 10 bases sitting between them. CDR1 is SGHTA and CDR2 is FQGNSA in the germline V gene. The CDR3 bases are TGTGCCAGCAGCTTAGTTGCGGGCTATAGCAATCAGCCCCAGCATTTT. Translating gives CASSLVAGYSNQPQHF.

The chain joins TRBV7-3 to TRBJ2-1; perhaps TRBD2 as D (6 bases). The germline V and J ends were trimmed by 4 bases and 8 bases, with 18 bases remaining between them. The CDR3 sequence is 15 residues long. Germline V gene lookup returns CDR1 SGHTA and CDR2 FQGTGA. CDR3 amino acids: CASSSSGEEGDEQFF. CDR3 nucleotide sequence: TGTGCCAGCAGCTCATCGGGAGAGGAAGGCGATGAGCAGTTCTTC. Variable domain in full (rest from reference TRBV7-3 and TRBJ2-1): GAGVSQTPSNKVTEKGKYVELRCDPISGHTALYWYRQSLGQGPEFLIYFQGTGAADDSGLPNDRFFAVRPEGSVSTLKIQRTERGDSAVYLCASSSSGEEGDEQFFGPGTRLTVL.

This chain links TRBV7-2 with TRBJ1-2; tentatively, D is TRBD1 (5 bases). The germline V gene encodes CDR1 SGHTA and CDR2 FQGNSA. CDR3 size: 14 residues. Trimming pared 7 bases from V and 7 bases from J, leaving 19 bases between. The CDR3 DNA is TGTGCCAGCACCTCCTCGACAGCTGCCTCTGGCTACACCTTC. It specifies CASTSSTAASGYTF.